The clone carrying this T cell receptor beta chain was seen a handful of times. In the authors' workflow: The authors estimated nucleated cell counts from reference gene primer amplification. TCRdb's copy holds only in-frame clones and misses some; the assay was immunoSEQ multiplex PCR. That table is the source of V, J and clone size, and D and trimming were worked out from the DNA. The sample has 81,000 or so clones; approximately 85% are singletons. Seattle enrolled patients during active infection and tracked them longitudinally. This sample stems from a study of blood T cell repertoires in COVID-19. The overall study: Samples of COVID-19 (acute and convalescent) were obtained from the United States, Italy and Spain. In each case, the material was cDNA or gDNA derived from T cells, B-cell-depleted T cells, or PBMCs.

V dropped 0 bases and J dropped 7 bases, with 12 bases sitting between them. This CDR3 comprises 15 residues. The germline V gene has CDR1 KGHDR and CDR2 SFDVKD. The chain links TRBV24-1 to TRBJ2-1, with a possible D match to TRBD2 (6 bases). The TCR was taken from a man aged 50 to 60 with COVID-19, enrolled during active disease. The material sequenced was peripheral blood. The CDR3 protein is CATSDLSSVVNEQFF. The CDR3 nucleotides are TGTGCCACCAGTGATTTGTCTAGCGTAGTGAATGAGCAGTTCTTC.